The next 19 T cell receptor beta chains were all read from a single sample in a study of response to subunit inactivated influenza vaccine. TCRdb ran MiXCR on the RT-PCR reads and lists one entry per CDR3 protein. The sample records a few hundred thousand distinct CDR3 sequences, around 22% being singletons. Specimen: PBMCs from blood, collected less than 22 months after vaccination. The receptors originated from a man aged 45 to 75 who received an inactivated influenza vaccine.

V gene TRBV7-2 combines with J gene TRBJ1-2; TRBD1 matches at 9 bases. The length of the CDR3 is 15 residues. J gave up 4 bases and V 6 bases, and 9 bases lay outside the gene matches. Looked up from germline, CDR1 is SGHTA and CDR2 is FQGNSA. The CDR3 DNA is TGTGCCAGCAGACGAACAGGGGGCGCCGGCTATGGCTACACCTTC. Translated: CASRRTGGAGYGYTF.

V is TRBV12-3 or TRBV12-4 and J is TRBJ2-1, with 12 bases aligning to TRBD1. This CDR3 region has 15 residues. The V and J ends lost 0 bases and 14 bases, in that order; junction bases with no gene match: 8. The CDR3 nucleotides are TGTGCCAGCAGTTTAGCGGGGCCGGGACAGGGGGCGGAGTTCTTC. Its protein is CASSLAGPGQGAEFF.

This clonotype was recorded once. The rearrangement links TRBV6-6 to TRBJ2-1; a possible D gene is TRBD2 (5 bases). The CDR3 has 13 residues. In germline, CDR1 is MNHNY, CDR2 SVGAGI (reference sequence). The V gene lost 8 bases and the J gene lost 7 bases, with 15 bases spanning the gap. The CDR3 region is CASGGRPGNEQFF. CDR3 sequence (DNA): TGTGCCAGCGGCGGAAGGCCGGGGAATGAGCAGTTCTTC.

CDR3 loop: CSVERDRAGEQFF. The CDR3 DNA reads TGCAGCGTTGAAAGGGATAGAGCGGGCGAGCAGTTCTTC. The chain uses TRBV29-1 and TRBJ2-1; TRBD2 might be the D (6 bases). CDR3 length: 13 residues. V was clipped by 2 bases and J by 10 bases, with 15 bases between them. The germline V gene encodes CDR1 SQVTM and CDR2 ANQGSEA.

The chain recombines TRBV25-1 with TRBJ2-2, with 13 bases identical to TRBD2. CDR1 and CDR2 (germline): MGHDK, SYGVNS. The CDR3 loop spans 21 amino acids. V dropped 0 bases and J dropped 4; count of bases not matched to a gene: 14. The CDR3, as DNA: TGTGCCAGCAGTGAATACAGGACTAGCGGGGGAATCCACTTCCCCACCGGGGAGCTGTTTTTT. Residues: CASSEYRTSGGIHFPTGELFF.

The chain uses TRBV4-3 and TRBJ2-7; either TRBD1 or TRBD2 may supply D (5 bases each). The germline V gene has CDR1 LGHNA and CDR2 YSLEER. The CDR3 has 17 amino acids. The V end was cut by 1 base, the J end by 4 bases, with 20 bases between. The CDR3 DNA follows: TGCGCCAGCAGCCAAGCCTTCAGAACCGGGACCCCGTACGAGCAGTACTTC. Translated, it gives CASSQAFRTGTPYEQYF.

This chain uses TRBV10-3 with TRBJ2-7, with TRBD1 matching over 8 bases. The CDR3 runs 13 residues. Unmatched junction bases numbered 5, after V lost 7 bases and J lost 3 bases. Germline values: CDR1 ENHRY, CDR2 SYGVKD. The CDR3, as DNA: TGTGCCATCAAAACAGGGGGAGACTACGAGCAGTACTTC. Translated, it gives CAIKTGGDYEQYF.

This chain uses TRBV6-5 with TRBJ1-1, with D maybe TRBD1 (5 bases). The CDR3 runs 17 residues. The V end was cut by 4 bases, the J end by 10 bases, with 28 bases between. Germline loops: CDR1 MNHEY, CDR2 SVGAGI. CDR3 residues: CASSWLPPGPLQRVAFF. CDR3 DNA sequence: TGTGCCAGCAGTTGGCTTCCCCCGGGGCCACTACAACGGGTAGCTTTCTTT.

In its sample, this clonotype was seen a few times. The chain has TRBV21-1 and TRBJ1-2; the D call TRBD1 from the table was never checked on the DNA. TRBV21-1 is classified as a pseudogene. This CDR3 comprises 15 residues. In DNA form, the CDR3 reads TGTGCCAGCACCCCGGGACAGGGAGGCCACTATGGCTACACCTTC. It is translated as CASTPGQGGHYGYTF.

The V call is TRBV7-9, the J call TRBJ1-1; no reliable D call. The germline V and J ends were trimmed by 5 bases and 6 bases, with 10 bases remaining between them. The CDR3 has 12 residues. From germline, CDR1 is SEHNR and CDR2 FQNEAQ (reference sequence). CDR3 amino acids: CASSPRSPEAFF. In DNA form, the CDR3 reads TGTGCCAGCAGCCCCCGGTCACCTGAAGCTTTCTTT.

For this clonotype: Without the conserved terminal phenylalanine or tryptophan, this CDR3 likely stems from a read error. This rearrangement joins TRBV6-1 to TRBJ2-7, with 9 bases matching TRBD1. V trimming: 6 bases; J trimming: 5 bases; junction bases outside the gene matches: 5. Germline V gene sequence: CDR1 MNHNS, CDR2 SASEGT. The CDR3 has 13 amino acids. CDR3 sequence reads: CASRRTGVDEQYS. As DNA, the CDR3 is TGTGCCAGCAGGCGGACAGGGGTTGACGAGCAGTACTCC.

The chain uses TRBV6-2 or TRBV6-3 and TRBJ1-2; 8 bases fit TRBD1. From germline, CDR1 is MNHEY and CDR2 SVGEGT. This CDR3 region has 15 residues. With V trimmed by 5 bases and J by 4 bases, 9 bases remained unmatched. DNA for the CDR3: TGTGCCAGCAGTGCTCTACGGACAGGGCTCTATGGCTACACCTTC. Encoded protein: CASSALRTGLYGYTF.

The chain combines TRBV29-1 with TRBJ1-4; D ambiguous. The CDR3 totals 13 residues. From germline, CDR1 is SQVTM and CDR2 ANQGSEA. The V and J ends lost 7 bases and 7 bases respectively, with 16 bases between them. CDR3 nucleotides: TGCAGCGAGGAACCGGGTGAGGGTGAAAAACTGTTTTTT. This gives the protein CSEEPGEGEKLFF. Complete variable domain (other parts from reference TRBV29-1 and TRBJ1-4): SAVISQKPSRDICQRGTSLTIQCQVDSQVTMMFWYRQQPGQSLTLIATANQGSEATYESGFVIDKFPISRPNLTFSTLTVSNMSPEDSSIYLCSEEPGEGEKLFFGSGTQLSVL.

The rearrangement uses TRBV18 and TRBJ1-3; D ambiguous. Trimming removed 1 base at V and 0 bases at J, with 13 bases between. Germline V gives CDR1 KGHSH, CDR2 LQKENI. The CDR3 length is 17 residues. For the CDR3, the DNA is TGTGCCAGCTCACCACTCGGCGTTATGATCTCTGGAAACACCATATATTTT. It specifies CASSPLGVMISGNTIYF.

This clonotype turned up a few times. The rearrangement links TRBV7-6 to TRBJ2-5; D not resolved. From germline, CDR1 is SGHVS and CDR2 FNYEAQ. The CDR3 runs to 13 residues. V lost 5 bases and J lost 3, with 10 bases in between. CDR3 loop: CASSPMPKETQYF. The DNA for the CDR3 is TGTGCCAGCAGCCCGATGCCAAAAGAGACCCAGTACTTC.

This clonotype appeared many times. The chain employs TRBV7-8 and TRBJ2-3, with unresolved D. The CDR3 has 13 amino acids. Germline V CDR1 and CDR2: SGHVS, FQNEAQ. With 5 bases removed from V and 4 bases from J, the gap between germline ends came to 10 bases. The CDR3 sequence is CASSPLLPDTQYF. CDR3 coding DNA: TGTGCCAGCAGCCCTCTTCTGCCAGATACGCAGTATTTT.

This clonotype was counted many times. The V call is TRBV5-1, the J call TRBJ2-7, with D maybe TRBD2 (5 bases). This CDR3 has 16 amino acids. The V and J ends lost 4 bases and 7 bases respectively, with 24 bases between them. CDR1 is SGHRS and CDR2 is YFSETQ in the germline V gene. As DNA, the CDR3 is TGCGCCAGCAGCCCTACCTACGAGGATTTAGGGAGAGAGCAGTACTTC. The encoded protein is CASSPTYEDLGREQYF. The whole variable domain, remainder taken from reference TRBV5-1 and TRBJ2-7, is KAGVTQTPRYLIKTRGQQVTLSCSPISGHRSVSWYQQTPGQGLQFLFEYFSETQRNKGNFPGRFSGRQFSNSRSEMNVSTLELGDSALYLCASSPTYEDLGREQYFGPGTRLTVT.

This clonotype was counted at least ten times. This chain uses TRBV12-3 or TRBV12-4 with TRBJ1-2, with a weak D call TRBD1 (6 bases). There are 15 residues in the CDR3. The V and J ends lost 5 bases and 4 bases respectively, with 17 bases between them. CDR3 in amino acids: CASSAYRADGYGYTF. As DNA, the CDR3 is TGTGCCAGCAGTGCGTACAGGGCCGACGGCTATGGCTACACCTTC.

The V call is TRBV24-1, the J call TRBJ2-5; no clear D gene. The V end was cut by 4 bases, the J end by 5 bases, with 13 bases between. CDR1 is KGHDR and CDR2 is SFDVKD in the germline V gene. The CDR3 spans 14 residues. For the CDR3, the DNA is TGTGCCACCAGTGACCCCTGGGGTCGGGAGACCCAGTACTTC. It codes for CATSDPWGRETQYF.